A selection of T cell receptor beta chains follows, all from one sample in a study of shared clonotypes between healthy human individuals. Sequencing was performed with immunoSEQ multiplex PCR; in TCRdb, only in-frame clones are kept and a portion is missing. The sample includes some 1,600,000 clones, roughly 98% of them seen just once. The sample consisted of naive CD4+ T cells sorted from blood. These receptors were obtained from a man aged 25-45 years in good health. Each CDR3 is given with its conserved first and last residue. The D gene is left open where the match is weak. Some rows mark clone size as missing; the rest say once, few, many or name a class of expanded clone.

cdr3_nt,cdr3_aa,v_call,clone_size,j_call,d_call
TGTGCCAGCTCACCACCGACAGGGGCTGGGGAGACCCAGTACTTC,CASSPPTGAGETQYF,TRBV18,once,TRBJ2-5,TRBD1
TGTGCCAGCAGCTCACTAGCGGGAGGGCCCAGGAAGGAGCTGTTTTTT,CASSSLAGGPRKELFF,TRBV11-2,-,TRBJ2-2,TRBD2
TGCGCCAGCAGGACGAACCAGGGCCTTCTCTACGAGCAGTACTTC,CASRTNQGLLYEQYF,TRBV5-1,-,TRBJ2-7,-
TGCGCCAGCAATTCAGAAACAGCCGGGACTAGCGGGAGGATGGGTATGGGGTACAATGAGCAGTTCTTC,CASNSETAGTSGRMGMGYNEQFF,TRBV10-2,-,TRBJ2-1,TRBD2
TGTGCCAGCAGTGTTAGCAATCAGCCCCAGCATTTT,CASSVSNQPQHF,TRBV25-1,once,TRBJ1-5,-
TGTGCCTGGAGTGTACGGGGGCTAGAATGCACTGAAGCTTTCTTT,CAWSVRGLECTEAFF,TRBV30,-,TRBJ1-1,-
TGTGCCAGCTCCACAGGGCTAAGGAATGAAAAACTGTTTTTT,CASSTGLRNEKLFF,TRBV6-4,-,TRBJ1-4,-
TGCAGCGTTTCAGGGTTGACCACTGAAGCTTTCTTT,CSVSGLTTEAFF,TRBV29-1,-,TRBJ1-1,-
TGCGCCAGCAGCCAAGACGTTTACAGGGGAGATACGCAGTATTTT,CASSQDVYRGDTQYF,TRBV4-3,-,TRBJ2-3,TRBD1
TGCGCCTCTCAGCGGGGCAGCGGGAACGAGCAGTACTTC,CASQRGSGNEQYF,TRBV10-2,-,TRBJ2-7,TRBD2
TGTGCCAGCGGAGCTAGCGGCCAAGAGACCCAGTACTTC,CASGASGQETQYF,TRBV11-2,-,TRBJ2-5,TRBD2
TGTGCCAGCAGCTTCATACAGGGCTACGAGCAGTACTTC,CASSFIQGYEQYF,TRBV7-9,-,TRBJ2-7,-
TGCAGCGGTGTAAAGGGACAGGGACTACCGAATGAGCAGTTCTTC,CSGVKGQGLPNEQFF,TRBV29-1,-,TRBJ2-1,TRBD1
TGCAGCGTTGCGACAGGGGGCCGGGCGGATACGCAGTATTTT,CSVATGGRADTQYF,TRBV29-1,-,TRBJ2-3,TRBD1
TGTGCCAGCAGCTTGGCGCAGAACTCCTACAATGAGCAGTTCTTC,CASSLAQNSYNEQFF,TRBV7-7,once,TRBJ2-1,-
TGCGCCAGCAGGGCTCGACCCGCGGGCTCCTACGAGCAGTACTTC,CASRARPAGSYEQYF,TRBV5-1,-,TRBJ2-7,-
TGTGCCAGCAGCTTAATCTCGGGAGGGCCGGATGAGCAGTTCTTC,CASSLISGGPDEQFF,TRBV7-2,-,TRBJ2-1,TRBD2
TGTGCTAGTGGTTTGGTAATCTTGGGGGGAACTTACAATGAGCAGTTCTTC,CASGLVILGGTYNEQFF,TRBV12-5,once,TRBJ2-1,-
TGCGCCAGCAGCCAAAGCGGATTCAATCAGCCCCAGCATTTT,CASSQSGFNQPQHF,TRBV4-1,-,TRBJ1-5,-
TGTGCCATCAGGAACAGGGGGGGCTATGGCTACACCTTC,CAIRNRGGYGYTF,TRBV10-3,-,TRBJ1-2,TRBD1
TGTGCCAGCCTTTTCTCCGTAGTTGACAATGAGCAGTTCTTC,CASLFSVVDNEQFF,TRBV5-5,-,TRBJ2-1,-
TGTGCCACCAGCGGAGCCGTTGCTACGCAGTATTTT,CATSGAVATQYF,TRBV15,once,TRBJ2-3,-